The 13 T cell receptor beta chains below were found in one sample sequenced in a study of blood T cell repertoires in COVID-19. TCRdb's copy holds only in-frame clones and misses some; the assay was immunoSEQ multiplex PCR. Of about 220,000 clones in the sample, approximately 80% were seen once. What was sequenced was peripheral blood. All receptors come from a woman in her sixties or seventies who had recovered from COVID-19.

The chain uses TRBV3-1 (or the pseudogene TRBV3-2) and TRBJ2-3, with a weak D call TRBD2 (7 bases). Trimming removed 2 bases at V and 3 bases at J, with 18 bases between. The CDR3 is made up of 17 amino acids. Germline V lookup: CDR1 LGHDT, CDR2 YNNKEL (reference sequence). CDR3 amino acids: CASSQSSGGAGTDTQYF. The CDR3 bases are TGTGCCAGCAGCCAAAGCTCGGGGGGCGCCGGAACAGATACGCAGTATTTT.

A few counts support this clone. The chain couples TRBV30 to TRBJ2-5, with a possible D match to TRBD1 (6 bases). This CDR3 is built from 13 residues. Trimming removed 3 bases from V and 1 base from J, with 9 bases in between. In germline, CDR1 is GTSNPN, CDR2 SVGIG (reference sequence). CDR3 protein: CAWRRQVQETQYF. CDR3 in DNA: TGTGCCTGGAGAAGACAGGTCCAAGAGACCCAGTACTTC.

V and J are TRBV19 and TRBJ1-1; maybe TRBD1 (5 bases). Trimming took 1 base from V and 2 from J, leaving 11 bases between them. The CDR3 is 15 amino acids. Germline-derived CDR1 and CDR2 are LNHDA and SQIVND (reference sequence). The CDR3 here is CASSIGRQGNTEAFF. The CDR3 DNA follows: TGTGCCAGTAGTATAGGGCGGCAGGGAAACACTGAAGCTTTCTTT.

The chain carries TRBV5-6 and TRBJ1-6, with 9 bases matching TRBD1. Trimming took 0 bases from V and 9 from J; bases not matched to a gene: 4. Germline loops: CDR1 SGHDT, CDR2 YYEEEE. The CDR3 length is 15 residues. The CDR3 loop is CASSLDRGHGSPLHF. The CDR3 DNA follows: TGTGCCAGCAGCTTGGACAGGGGGCATGGTTCACCCCTCCACTTT.

J is TRBJ2-2 and V is TRBV6-1; D not resolved. CDR3 length equals 14 residues. The V end lost 1 base, the J end lost 7 bases, and 10 bases lay between the germline ends. CDR1 and CDR2 from the germline V gene are MNHNS and SASEGT. The CDR3 is CASSEGGWNGELFF. The CDR3 DNA follows: TGTGCCAGCAGTGAAGGAGGTTGGAACGGGGAGCTGTTTTTT.

The rearrangement links TRBV5-4 to TRBJ1-4, with a weak D call TRBD1 (6 bases). This CDR3 spans 15 amino acids. CDR1 is SGHNT and CDR2 is YYREEE in the germline V gene (reference sequence). Between the trimmed V and J ends, which lost 4 bases and 8 bases, there was a span of 18 bases. CDR3 in DNA: TGTGCCAGCAGCGGGGGCCAGGGGCGCTCCGAAAAACTGTTTTTT. Its translation: CASSGGQGRSEKLFF.

The V gene is TRBV7-2, the J gene TRBJ2-2, with D possibly being TRBD1 (5 bases). V was shortened by 6 bases and J by 2 bases, with 13 bases between the two germline ends. The germline gives CDR1 SGHTA, CDR2 FQGNSA. The CDR3 is 15 amino acids. CDR3: CASRHGHINTGELFF. The CDR3 DNA sequence: TGTGCCAGCAGGCACGGACATATCAACACCGGGGAGCTGTTTTTT.

The V call is TRBV7-9, the J call TRBJ2-3, with D possibly TRBD1 on 5 matching bases. Germline CDR1 reads SEHNR; CDR2 reads FQNEAQ (reference sequence). Trimming took 2 bases from V and 2 from J, leaving 23 bases between them. The CDR3 extends over 19 amino acids. CDR3 coding DNA: TGTGCCAGCAGCTTATTGGCAGGGTCGTTGTTTGTGTTCACAGATACGCAGTATTTT. Its translation: CASSLLAGSLFVFTDTQYF.

Concerning this clone itself: An end of the junction does not agree with germline; a read error may underlie this. Other DNA sequences in the same sample also yield this CDR3. V gene TRBV5-1 combines with J gene TRBJ1-2; TRBD1 is a possible D gene (5 bases). Per germline, CDR1 SGHRS and CDR2 YFSETQ. CDR3 length: 15 amino acids. In DNA, the CDR3 is TGCGCCAGTAGCTTGGACCCAGGGCTTAACTATGGCTACACCTTC. Translated, it gives CASSLDPGLNYGYTF.

The chain combines TRBV19 with TRBJ1-5; TRBD1 agrees at 9 bases. Trimming removed 7 bases from V and 0 bases from J; junction bases left unmatched: 10. Germline V gene sequence: CDR1 LNHDA, CDR2 SQIVND (reference sequence). CDR3 length: 17 amino acids. The CDR3, as DNA: TGTGCCAGTAATACAGGGGGCTGGAGATATAGCAATCAGCCCCAGCATTTT. It codes for CASNTGGWRYSNQPQHF. Filled out from reference TRBV19 and TRBJ1-5, the complete variable domain reads DGGITQSPKYLFRKEGQNVTLSCEQNLNHDAMYWYRQDPGQGLRLIYYSQIVNDFQKGDIAEGYSVSREKKESFPLTVTSAQKNPTAFYLCASNTGGWRYSNQPQHFGDGTRLSIL.

This clone is labeled medium-sized. The chain joins TRBV5-6 to TRBJ1-6, with 9 bases aligning to TRBD1. Trimming took 1 base from V and 10 from J; bases not matched to a gene: 3. Germline assignment: CDR1 SGHDT and CDR2 YYEEEE. The CDR3 spans 14 residues. CDR3 loop: CASSLTGGESPLHF. DNA of the CDR3: TGTGCCAGCAGCTTGACAGGGGGCGAATCACCCCTCCACTTT.

CDR3 sequence (DNA): TGTGCCAGCAGCCGGCAGGGGCTACCTAATGAAAAACTGTTTTTT. It encodes CASSRQGLPNEKLFF. The rearrangement joins TRBV5-4 to TRBJ1-4; maybe TRBD1 (6 bases). CDR3 length equals 15 residues. Germline lookup yields CDR1 SGHNT and CDR2 YYREEE (reference sequence). V was shortened by 4 bases and J by 3 bases, with 13 bases between the two germline ends.

The chain carries TRBV6-4 and TRBJ1-1; D gene uncertain. The CDR3 is 13 residues long. The germline V gene encodes CDR1 MRHNA and CDR2 SNTAGT. The V end was cut by 2 bases, the J end by 3 bases, with 7 bases between. This CDR3 is CASSDERDTEAFF. In DNA form, the CDR3 reads TGTGCCAGCAGTGACGAGAGGGACACTGAAGCTTTCTTT.